The sequence of this T cell receptor (beta chain) was determined in a study of OX40 agonist ivuxolimab in advanced cancers. Findings of the study overall: Mean expanded clone counts were higher in CD8+ than CD4+ T cells. Some of the lowest clonal expansion was seen in partial responders at 0.1-3.0 mg/kg.

A note on this clone: Its antigen is unidentified.

Looked up from germline, CDR1 is MNHNS and CDR2 is SASEGT. The V segment lost 8 bases and the J segment 2 bases; nucleotides outside the gene matches: 8. The CDR3 is made up of 15 amino acids. Repertoires were generated with immunoSEQ multiplex PCR, while TCRdb's copy carries only in-frame clones and drops some. Of some 80,000 clones listed, 84% were seen once; the top ten hold 20% to 30%. This sequence joins TRBV6-1 and TRBJ2-1, with TRBD2 matching over 8 bases. The clonotype was recovered from an adult with an advanced solid tumor such as melanoma, head and neck, liver or kidney cancer. The specimen was CD4+ or CD8+ T cells sorted from blood, collected in a trial of the OX40 agonist ivuxolimab. In nucleotides, the CDR3 is TGTGCCAGCGACGAAGGGACTAGACCCTACAATGAGCAGTTCTTC. Its translation is CASDEGTRPYNEQFF.